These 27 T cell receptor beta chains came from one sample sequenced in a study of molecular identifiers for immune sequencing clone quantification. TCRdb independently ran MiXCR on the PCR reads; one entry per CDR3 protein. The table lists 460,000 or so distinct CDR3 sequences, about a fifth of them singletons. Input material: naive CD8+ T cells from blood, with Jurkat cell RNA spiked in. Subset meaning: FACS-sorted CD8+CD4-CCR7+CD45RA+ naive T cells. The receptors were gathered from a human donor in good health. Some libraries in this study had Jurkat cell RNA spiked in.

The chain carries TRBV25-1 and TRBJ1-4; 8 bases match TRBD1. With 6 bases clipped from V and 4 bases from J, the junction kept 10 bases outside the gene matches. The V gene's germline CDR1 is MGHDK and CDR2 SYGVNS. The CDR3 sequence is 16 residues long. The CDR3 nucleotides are TGTGCCAGCAGAATGGGGACAGGCCTATATAATGAAAAACTGTTTTTT. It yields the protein CASRMGTGLYNEKLFF.

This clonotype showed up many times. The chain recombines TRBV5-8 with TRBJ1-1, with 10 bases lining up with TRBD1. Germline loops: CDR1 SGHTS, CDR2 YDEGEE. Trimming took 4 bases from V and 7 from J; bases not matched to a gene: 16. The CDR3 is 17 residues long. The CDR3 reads CASSTRDRGAALFEAFF. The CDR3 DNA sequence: TGTGCCAGCAGCACCCGGGACAGGGGCGCAGCTCTATTTGAAGCTTTCTTT.

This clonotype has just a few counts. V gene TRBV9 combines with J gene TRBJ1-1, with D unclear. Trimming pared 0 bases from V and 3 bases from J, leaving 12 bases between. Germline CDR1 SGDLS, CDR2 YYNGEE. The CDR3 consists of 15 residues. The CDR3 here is CASSVGWGSYTEAFF. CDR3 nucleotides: TGTGCCAGCAGCGTAGGATGGGGTAGTTACACTGAAGCTTTCTTT.

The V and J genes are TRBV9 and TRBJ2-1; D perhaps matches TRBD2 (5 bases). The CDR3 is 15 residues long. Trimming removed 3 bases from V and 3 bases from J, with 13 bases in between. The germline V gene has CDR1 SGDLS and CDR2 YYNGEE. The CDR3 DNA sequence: TGTGCCAGCAGCGCCGACCCGGGGTACTACAATGAGCAGTTCTTC. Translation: CASSADPGYYNEQFF.

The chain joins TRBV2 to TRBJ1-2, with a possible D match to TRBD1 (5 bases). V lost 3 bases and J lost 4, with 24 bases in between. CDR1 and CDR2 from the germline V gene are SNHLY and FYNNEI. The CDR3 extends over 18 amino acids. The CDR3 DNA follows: TGTGCCAGCAGTGACCAGAGGGAATACCCAAGACAGCCCTATGGCTACACCTTC. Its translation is CASSDQREYPRQPYGYTF.

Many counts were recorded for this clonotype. The CDR3 loop is CSVEEEGAGQFTDTQYF. Written as DNA, the CDR3 is TGCAGCGTTGAAGAAGAGGGGGCGGGCCAATTCACAGATACGCAGTATTTT. The V and J genes are TRBV29-1 and TRBJ2-3, with 7 bases identical to TRBD1. V shed 0 bases, J shed 2 bases, and the junction held 11 bases outside the gene matches. The CDR3 sequence is 17 residues long. Germline CDR1 is SQVTM and CDR2 is ANQGSEA.

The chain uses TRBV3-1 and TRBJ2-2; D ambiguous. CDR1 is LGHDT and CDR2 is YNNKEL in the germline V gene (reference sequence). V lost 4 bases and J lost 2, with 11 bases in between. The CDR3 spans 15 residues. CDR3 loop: CASSLRSTNTGELFF. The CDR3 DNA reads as TGTGCCAGCAGCCTCAGGTCCACCAACACCGGGGAGCTGTTTTTT. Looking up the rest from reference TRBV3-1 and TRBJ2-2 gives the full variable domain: DTAVSQTPKYLVTQMGNDKSIKCEQNLGHDTMYWYKQDSKKFLKIMFSYNNKELIINETVPNRFSPKSPDKAHLNLHINSLELGDSAVYFCASSLRSTNTGELFFGEGSRLTVL.

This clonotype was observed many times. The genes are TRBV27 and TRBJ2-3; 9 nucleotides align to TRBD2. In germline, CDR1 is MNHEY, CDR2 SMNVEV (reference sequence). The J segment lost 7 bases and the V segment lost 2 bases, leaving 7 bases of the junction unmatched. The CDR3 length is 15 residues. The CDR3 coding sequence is TGTGCCAGCAGTTTAGATGGGACTAGCTTTTATACGCAGTATTTT. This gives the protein CASSLDGTSFYTQYF.

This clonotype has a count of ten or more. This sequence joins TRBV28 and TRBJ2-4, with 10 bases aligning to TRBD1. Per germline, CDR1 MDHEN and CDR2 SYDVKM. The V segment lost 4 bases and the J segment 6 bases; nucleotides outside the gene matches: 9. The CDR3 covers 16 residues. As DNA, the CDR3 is TGTGCCAGCAGTTCCTTCCCGACAGGGGGCCTAAACATTCAGTACTTC. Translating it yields CASSSFPTGGLNIQYF. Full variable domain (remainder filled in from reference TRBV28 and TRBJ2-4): DVKVTQSSRYLVKRTGEKVFLECVQDMDHENMFWYRQDPGLGLRLIYFSYDVKMKEKGDIPEGYSVSREKKERFSLILESASTNQTSMYLCASSSFPTGGLNIQYFGAGTRLSVL.

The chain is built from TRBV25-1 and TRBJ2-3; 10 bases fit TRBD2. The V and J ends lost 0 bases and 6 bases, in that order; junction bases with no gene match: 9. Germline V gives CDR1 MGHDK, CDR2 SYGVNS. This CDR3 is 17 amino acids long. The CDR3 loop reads CASSEYYGTSASDTQYF. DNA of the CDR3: TGTGCCAGCAGTGAATATTACGGGACTAGCGCGTCGGATACGCAGTATTTT.

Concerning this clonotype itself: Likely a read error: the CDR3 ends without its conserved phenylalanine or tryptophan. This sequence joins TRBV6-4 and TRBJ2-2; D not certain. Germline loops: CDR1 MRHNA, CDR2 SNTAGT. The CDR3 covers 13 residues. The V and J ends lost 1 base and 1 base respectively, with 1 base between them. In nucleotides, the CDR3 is TGTGCCAGCAGTGACTGGAACACCGGGGAGCTGTTTTCT. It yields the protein CASSDWNTGELFS.

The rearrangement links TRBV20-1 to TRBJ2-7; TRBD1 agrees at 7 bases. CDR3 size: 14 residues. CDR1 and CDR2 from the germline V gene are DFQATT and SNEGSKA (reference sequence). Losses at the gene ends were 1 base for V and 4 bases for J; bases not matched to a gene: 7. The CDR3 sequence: CSARAGTVIYEQYF. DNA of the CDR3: TGCAGTGCTAGAGCCGGGACAGTCATTTACGAGCAGTACTTC.

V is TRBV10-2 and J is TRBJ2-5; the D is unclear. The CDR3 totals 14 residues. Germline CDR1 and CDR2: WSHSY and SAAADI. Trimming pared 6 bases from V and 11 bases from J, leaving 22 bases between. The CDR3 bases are TGCGCCAGCAGCACGGAGAACTTCTACAATGAGCAGTACTTC. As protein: CASSTENFYNEQYF.

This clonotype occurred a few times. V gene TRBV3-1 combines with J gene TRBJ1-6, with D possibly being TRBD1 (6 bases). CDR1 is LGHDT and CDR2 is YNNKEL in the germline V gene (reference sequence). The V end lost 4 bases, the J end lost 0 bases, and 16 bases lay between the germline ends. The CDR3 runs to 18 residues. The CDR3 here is CASSPRPGVSSYNSPLHF. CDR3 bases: TGTGCCAGCAGCCCCCGTCCAGGGGTCAGCTCCTATAATTCACCCCTCCACTTT.

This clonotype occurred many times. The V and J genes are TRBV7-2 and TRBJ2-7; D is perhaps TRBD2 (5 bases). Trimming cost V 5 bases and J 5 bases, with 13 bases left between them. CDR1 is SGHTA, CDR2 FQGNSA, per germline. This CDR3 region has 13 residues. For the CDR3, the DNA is TGTGCCAGCAGCCCTTTTGGCGGGCACGAGCAGTACTTC. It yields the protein CASSPFGGHEQYF.

CDR3 region: CASSFGTGDEQFF. CDR3 bases: TGTGCCAGCAGCTTCGGGACAGGGGATGAGCAGTTCTTC. This sequence joins TRBV5-6 and TRBJ2-1; 10 bases are shared with TRBD1. Looked up from germline, CDR1 is SGHDT and CDR2 is YYEEEE. V trimming: 2 bases; J trimming: 8 bases; junction bases outside the gene matches: 1. The CDR3 extends over 13 amino acids.

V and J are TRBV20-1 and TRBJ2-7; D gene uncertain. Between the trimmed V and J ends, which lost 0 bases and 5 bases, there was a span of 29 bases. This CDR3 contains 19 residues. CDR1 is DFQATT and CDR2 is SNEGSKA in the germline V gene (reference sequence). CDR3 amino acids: CSARDLDDSPVNGIDEQYF. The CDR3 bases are TGCAGTGCTAGAGATTTGGACGATTCGCCAGTAAATGGTATCGACGAGCAGTACTTC.

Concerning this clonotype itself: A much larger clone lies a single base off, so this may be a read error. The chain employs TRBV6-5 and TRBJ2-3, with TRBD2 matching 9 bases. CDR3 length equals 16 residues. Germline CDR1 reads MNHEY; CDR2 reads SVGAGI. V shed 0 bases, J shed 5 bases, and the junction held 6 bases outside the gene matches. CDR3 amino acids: CASSYSPSGRRDTQYF. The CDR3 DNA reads TGTGCCAGCAGTTACTCTCCCAGCGGGAGGCGAGATACGCAGTATTTT.

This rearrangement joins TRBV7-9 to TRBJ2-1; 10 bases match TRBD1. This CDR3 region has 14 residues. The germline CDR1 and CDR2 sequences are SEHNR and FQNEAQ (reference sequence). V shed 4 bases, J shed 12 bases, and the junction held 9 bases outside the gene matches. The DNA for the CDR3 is TGTGCCAGCAGCTCCGGGACAGGGGTATCTTGGCAGTTCTTC. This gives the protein CASSSGTGVSWQFF.

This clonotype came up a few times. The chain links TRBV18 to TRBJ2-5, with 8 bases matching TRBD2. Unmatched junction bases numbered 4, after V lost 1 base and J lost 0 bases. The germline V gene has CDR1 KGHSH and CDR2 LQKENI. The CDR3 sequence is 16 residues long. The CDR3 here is CASSPRAGGHQETQYF. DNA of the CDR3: TGTGCCAGCTCACCACGGGCGGGAGGCCACCAAGAGACCCAGTACTTC.

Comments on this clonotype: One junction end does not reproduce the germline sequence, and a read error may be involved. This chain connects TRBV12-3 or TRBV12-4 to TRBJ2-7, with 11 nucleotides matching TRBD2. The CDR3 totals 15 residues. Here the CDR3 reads CAGRRTSGPPYEQYF. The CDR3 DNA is TGTGCCGGCAGACGGACTAGCGGGCCCCCCTACGAGCAGTACTTC.

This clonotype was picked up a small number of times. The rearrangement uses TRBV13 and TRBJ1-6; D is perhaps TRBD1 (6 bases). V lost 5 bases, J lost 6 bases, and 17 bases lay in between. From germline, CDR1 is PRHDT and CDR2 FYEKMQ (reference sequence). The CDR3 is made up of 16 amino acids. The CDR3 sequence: CASSPSDRFGNSPLHF. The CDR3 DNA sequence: TGTGCCAGCAGCCCATCCGACAGGTTTGGTAATTCACCCCTCCACTTT.

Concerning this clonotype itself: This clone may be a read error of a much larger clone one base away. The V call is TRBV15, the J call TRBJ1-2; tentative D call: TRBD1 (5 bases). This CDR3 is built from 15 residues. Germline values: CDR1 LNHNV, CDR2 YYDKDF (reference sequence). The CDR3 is CTTSRDVLGEGGYTF. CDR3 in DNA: TGTACCACCAGCAGAGATGTTTTAGGGGAGGGTGGCTACACCTTC.

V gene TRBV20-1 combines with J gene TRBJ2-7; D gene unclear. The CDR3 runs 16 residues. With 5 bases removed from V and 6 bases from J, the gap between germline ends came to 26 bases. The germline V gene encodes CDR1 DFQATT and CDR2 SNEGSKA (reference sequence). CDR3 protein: CSARVMDGWVVGEQYF. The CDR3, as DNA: TGCAGTGCTCGGGTCATGGACGGGTGGGTAGTCGGCGAGCAGTACTTC.

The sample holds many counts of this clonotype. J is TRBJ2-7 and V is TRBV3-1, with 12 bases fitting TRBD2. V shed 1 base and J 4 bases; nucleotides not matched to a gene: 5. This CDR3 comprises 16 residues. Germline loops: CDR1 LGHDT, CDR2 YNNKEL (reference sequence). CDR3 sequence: CASSQVTGLAGYEQYF. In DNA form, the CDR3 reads TGTGCCAGCAGCCAAGTAACCGGACTAGCGGGGTACGAGCAGTACTTC.

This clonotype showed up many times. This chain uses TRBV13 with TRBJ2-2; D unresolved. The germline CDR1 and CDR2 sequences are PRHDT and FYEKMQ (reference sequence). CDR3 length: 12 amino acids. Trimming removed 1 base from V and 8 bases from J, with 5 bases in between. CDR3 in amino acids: CASSLEGGELFF. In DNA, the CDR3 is TGTGCCAGCAGCTTAGAGGGAGGGGAGCTGTTTTTT.

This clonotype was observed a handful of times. CDR3 region: CASSQDVLSAIKPGQPKLEEEQYF. CDR3 in DNA: TGCGCCAGCAGCCAAGATGTCCTTTCAGCAATTAAACCGGGACAGCCGAAGCTTGAGGAGGAGCAGTACTTC. The chain has TRBV4-3 and TRBJ2-7; the match to TRBD1 covers 7 bases. Germline CDR1 and CDR2: LGHNA and YSLEER. V lost 0 bases, J lost 7 bases, and 36 bases stayed unmatched. This CDR3 is 24 amino acids long.